Presented here are 17 T cell receptor beta chains from one specimen sequenced in a study of human thymus T cells. Assay used: immunoSEQ multiplex PCR; TCRdb lists only in-frame clones, some missing. The sample lists 100,000 to 150,000 clones; around 94% were seen once. During corrective heart surgery, resections were taken, and the thymus tissue came from them. Sample: thymus tissue. The receptors shown here come from a boy younger than two with a congenital heart defect but otherwise immunologically healthy.

The rearrangement joins TRBV14 to TRBJ1-6; TRBD1 is a possible D gene (5 bases). The CDR3 loop spans 18 amino acids. Germline CDR1 reads SGHDN; CDR2 reads FVKESK. V was pared by 2 bases and J by 0 bases, with 14 bases between. The CDR3 is CASSQYGAGSSYNSPLHF. The CDR3 DNA reads TGTGCCAGCAGCCAATACGGGGCAGGGAGCTCCTATAATTCACCCCTCCACTTT.

CDR3 DNA: TGTGCCTGGAGTGTCACGAGTCAAAGCAATCAGCCCCAGCATTTT. This sequence encodes CAWSVTSQSNQPQHF. The V gene is TRBV30, the J gene TRBJ1-5; no clear D gene. Trimming stripped 0 bases from V and 1 base from J, with 10 bases between. In germline, CDR1 is GTSNPN, CDR2 SVGIG (reference sequence). This CDR3 region has 15 residues.

V and J are TRBV9 and TRBJ2-3; TRBD2 is a possible D gene (6 bases). Germline V gene sequence: CDR1 SGDLS, CDR2 YYNGEE. V lost 4 bases, J lost 6 bases, and 12 bases lay in between. The CDR3 is 13 residues long. This CDR3 is CASSPPSEDTQYF. In DNA, the CDR3 is TGTGCCAGCAGCCCCCCTAGCGAGGATACGCAGTATTTT.

This chain joins TRBV4-1 and TRBJ2-1, with 11 positions matching TRBD2. The CDR3 consists of 15 residues. The V segment lost 4 bases and the J segment 7 bases; nucleotides outside the gene matches: 6. Per the germline V gene, CDR1 is MGHRA and CDR2 is YSYEKL. The CDR3 protein is CASSPLAGAGNEQFF. In DNA, the CDR3 is TGCGCCAGCAGCCCACTAGCGGGGGCGGGAAATGAGCAGTTCTTC.

The chain couples TRBV7-2 to TRBJ2-1; D call uncertain. Germline lookup yields CDR1 SGHTA and CDR2 FQGNSA. The CDR3 extends over 16 amino acids. Deletions cut 1 base from V and 5 bases from J, with 15 bases between. The CDR3 sequence: CASSLEAPRPHNEQFF. The CDR3, as DNA: TGTGCCAGCAGCTTAGAGGCCCCCCGGCCCCACAATGAGCAGTTCTTC.

The chain combines TRBV5-1 with TRBJ2-2; 8 nucleotides line up with TRBD1. The CDR3 contains 19 residues. Germline V gene lookup returns CDR1 SGHRS and CDR2 YFSETQ. Unmatched junction bases numbered 14, after V lost 0 bases and J lost 4 bases. CDR3 region: CASSLARSRTGFFTGELFF. The DNA of the CDR3 is TGCGCCAGCAGCTTGGCCAGGTCGAGGACAGGGTTTTTCACCGGGGAGCTGTTTTTT.

The gene calls are TRBV28 and TRBJ2-1, with D maybe TRBD1 (6 bases). The CDR3 is 13 amino acids. Germline CDR1 MDHEN, CDR2 SYDVKM. Trimming shortened V by 6 bases and J by 5 bases, and 11 bases separated the two germline ends. The CDR3 here is CASRRQAHNEQFF. The CDR3 nucleotides are TGTGCCAGCAGGAGACAGGCCCACAATGAGCAGTTCTTC. Full variable domain (outside the CDR3, taken from reference TRBV28 and TRBJ2-1): DVKVTQSSRYLVKRTGEKVFLECVQDMDHENMFWYRQDPGLGLRLIYFSYDVKMKEKGDIPEGYSVSREKKERFSLILESASTNQTSMYLCASRRQAHNEQFFGPGTRLTVL.

This clone has just a few counts. V usage is TRBV28 and J usage is TRBJ2-4; TRBD1 might be the D (7 bases). Germline values: CDR1 MDHEN, CDR2 SYDVKM. Trimming shortened V by 6 bases and J by 3 bases, and 15 bases separated the two germline ends. The CDR3 spans 15 residues. CDR3 amino acids: CASSHRQGGKNIQYF. CDR3 nucleotides: TGTGCCAGCAGCCACCGACAGGGAGGCAAAAACATTCAGTACTTC.

The chain combines TRBV18 with TRBJ2-1, with TRBD2 matching over 13 bases. The V segment lost 3 bases and the J segment 8 bases; nucleotides outside the gene matches: 4. The CDR3 consists of 15 residues. Per the germline V gene, CDR1 is KGHSH and CDR2 is LQKENI. The CDR3 coding sequence is TGTGCCAGCTCACCGGGACTAGCGGGGTTAGATGAGCAGTTCTTC. Its protein product is CASSPGLAGLDEQFF.

The J gene is TRBJ2-2, the V gene TRBV27; TRBD2 might be the D (6 bases). Germline CDR1 reads MNHEY; CDR2 reads SMNVEV (reference sequence). Trimming pared 7 bases from V and 6 bases from J, leaving 18 bases between. The CDR3 is 15 amino acids. The CDR3 protein is CASTTSGSTPGELFF. In DNA form, the CDR3 reads TGTGCCAGCACCACAAGCGGGTCGACCCCCGGGGAGCTGTTTTTT.

The rearrangement joins TRBV10-3 to TRBJ1-5, with 7 bases lining up with TRBD1. The CDR3 extends over 14 amino acids. Germline loops: CDR1 ENHRY, CDR2 SYGVKD. Trimming removed 9 bases from V and 3 bases from J; junction bases left unmatched: 8. In nucleotides, the CDR3 is TGTGCCATTTCCTCGGACAGGATCAATCAGCCCCAGCATTTT. Encoded protein: CAISSDRINQPQHF.

This chain uses TRBV6-4 with TRBJ2-1; no definite D call. Germline V gene sequence: CDR1 MRHNA, CDR2 SNTAGT. Trimming removed 3 bases at V and 0 bases at J, with 9 bases between. This CDR3 is built from 15 residues. The chain's CDR3 is CASSEEGISYNEQFF. The CDR3 DNA sequence: TGTGCCAGCAGTGAGGAAGGCATCTCCTACAATGAGCAGTTCTTC.

The CDR3 protein is CASSHGTGGPGGYTF. As DNA, the CDR3 is TGTGCCAGCAGCCATGGGACAGGGGGGCCGGGAGGCTACACCTTC. The chain employs TRBV4-2 and TRBJ1-2; 11 nucleotides match TRBD1. CDR3 length equals 15 residues. With 3 bases clipped from V and 8 bases from J, the junction kept 8 bases outside the gene matches. Germline CDR1 reads LGHNA; CDR2 reads YNFKEQ.

A remark on this clone: A read error may produce the germline difference seen at one junction end. The rearrangement joins TRBV7-2 to TRBJ2-6; the D gene could be TRBD1 or TRBD2 (5 bases each). This CDR3 contains 19 residues. CDR1 and CDR2 from the germline V gene are SGHTA and FQGNSA. The CDR3 DNA reads as TGTGCCAGCAGCCTAGCCACCGGGACGTGGGTCTCTGGGGCCAACGTCCTGACTTTC. It encodes CASSLATGTWVSGANVLTF.

The CDR3 spells CASSLAAVPDPPYEQYF. The CDR3 DNA reads as TGTGCCAGCAGCTTGGCCGCTGTCCCCGATCCCCCCTACGAGCAGTACTTC. The V and J genes are TRBV5-6 and TRBJ2-7; no firm D call. The V end lost 0 bases, the J end lost 2 bases, and 18 bases lay between the germline ends. This CDR3 has 17 residues. From germline, CDR1 is SGHDT and CDR2 YYEEEE.

The gene calls are TRBV5-6 and TRBJ2-7, with 10 bases identical to TRBD2. CDR1 is SGHDT, CDR2 YYEEEE, per germline. With V trimmed by 3 bases and J by 0 bases, 9 bases remained unmatched. The CDR3 extends over 17 amino acids. The CDR3 region is CASSSRTLAGASYEQYF. The CDR3 DNA reads TGTGCCAGCAGCTCGCGTACCCTAGCGGGGGCCTCCTACGAGCAGTACTTC.

The chain combines TRBV14 with TRBJ1-6; D gene uncertain. The V end was cut by 1 base, the J end by 4 bases, with 8 bases between. CDR3 length equals 15 residues. The germline V gene encodes CDR1 SGHDN and CDR2 FVKESK. The DNA of the CDR3 is TGTGCCAGCAGCCAAGGTGGTGTATATAATTCACCCCTCCACTTT. It yields the protein CASSQGGVYNSPLHF.